The clone carrying this T cell receptor (beta chain) has a handful of counts. Antigen unknown. CDR1 MDHEN and CDR2 SYDVKM come from the germline V gene. The length of the CDR3 is 17 residues. The V segment lost 2 bases and the J segment 3 bases; nucleotides outside the gene matches: 4. These data come from a study of identical twins. A single record per CDR3 protein comes from TCRdb applying MiXCR to the 5' RACE reads. The data contain 220,000 or so distinct CDR3 sequences, 5.5% to 7% of them singletons. Study results and caveats: For monozygotic twins, models underestimated out-of-frame TCR alpha sharing.

A further study also used this sample, focusing on yellow fever vaccine responses in identical twins.

The source of this sequence is a woman aged 18 to 35 in good health. The V call is TRBV28, the J call TRBJ2-2; the match to TRBD2 covers 12 bases. Sequencing was carried out using memory (CD45RO+) T cells sorted from blood. The CDR3 sequence is CASSLLAGGPYTGELFF. CDR3 in DNA: TGTGCCAGCAGTTTACTAGCGGGGGGGCCGTACACCGGGGAGCTGTTTTTT.